These 14 T cell receptor beta chains originate from one sample sequenced in a study of cytomegalovirus exposure and HLA in healthy donors. The PCR employed 60 Vbeta primers together with 13 Jbeta primers. Method: immunoSEQ multiplex PCR; TCRdb's copy keeps in-frame clones and lacks some. Here the sample spans roughly 150,000 clones, about 80% being singletons. Sequenced material: PBMCs. All receptors come from a woman aged 40 to 50 in good health and CMV-seronegative.

The chain recombines TRBV7-2 with TRBJ2-7, with 8 bases fitting TRBD2. The length of the CDR3 is 15 residues. Germline values: CDR1 SGHTA, CDR2 FQGNSA. V lost 5 bases and J lost 6; bases outside the gene matches: 12. This CDR3 reads CASSPHPGLEREQYF. The CDR3 region has the DNA TGTGCCAGCAGCCCCCACCCGGGACTAGAGCGCGAGCAGTACTTC.

The V call is TRBV28, the J call TRBJ1-2, with 8 bases that match TRBD1. From germline, CDR1 is MDHEN and CDR2 SYDVKM. This CDR3 region has 15 residues. J was trimmed by 4 bases and V by 3 bases; bases with no gene match: 7. CDR3: CASSFTAGTGYGYTF. The CDR3, as DNA: TGTGCCAGCAGTTTTACCGCCGGGACAGGCTATGGCTACACCTTC.

The chain is built from TRBV19 and TRBJ1-1, with no clear D. The CDR3 is made up of 12 amino acids. The germline gives CDR1 LNHDA, CDR2 SQIVND (reference sequence). V was pared by 8 bases and J by 7 bases, with 14 bases between. The CDR3 sequence is CASGTFGNEAFF. CDR3 DNA sequence: TGTGCCAGTGGAACCTTCGGGAATGAAGCTTTCTTT.

The V and J genes are TRBV11-3 and TRBJ2-3; 10 bases map to TRBD1. The CDR3 covers 16 residues. Germline V lookup: CDR1 SGHNT, CDR2 YENEEA. With V trimmed by 5 bases and J by 0 bases, 5 bases remained unmatched. The CDR3 nucleotides read TGTGCCAGCAGCACACGGACAGGGGGGAGCACAGATACGCAGTATTTT. Translating gives CASSTRTGGSTDTQYF.

The gene calls are TRBV11-3 and TRBJ2-7; TRBD1 is a possible D gene (6 bases). This CDR3 comprises 15 residues. CDR1 is SGHNT, CDR2 YENEEA, per germline. Trimming took 4 bases from V and 3 from J, leaving 16 bases between them. Here the CDR3 DNA reads TGTGCCAGCAGCTCTCCCAGGGGTATGGGCTACGAGCAGTACTTC. This codes for CASSSPRGMGYEQYF.

The chain uses TRBV19 and TRBJ2-3, with no clear D. The CDR3 is made up of 13 amino acids. Looked up from germline, CDR1 is LNHDA and CDR2 is SQIVND (reference sequence). The V and J ends lost 3 bases and 0 bases respectively, with 4 bases between them. This CDR3 is CASSIGSTDTQYF. Written as DNA, the CDR3 is TGTGCCAGTAGTATTGGCAGCACAGATACGCAGTATTTT.

V is TRBV4-3 and J is TRBJ2-3, with 8 bases lining up with TRBD2. V was pared by 0 bases and J by 7 bases, with 12 bases of the junction left unmatched. The CDR3 consists of 17 residues. Germline values: CDR1 LGHNA, CDR2 YSLEER. The CDR3 DNA follows: TGCGCCAGCAGCCAAGATAATCAAGCGGGGGACCCATATACGCAGTATTTT. This gives the protein CASSQDNQAGDPYTQYF.

The chain uses TRBV19 and TRBJ1-5; 9 positions agree with TRBD1. CDR1 is LNHDA, CDR2 SQIVND, per germline (reference sequence). With V trimmed by 5 bases and J by 6 bases, 8 bases remained unmatched. The CDR3 length is 15 residues. CDR3 sequence reads: CASSSGQGLSQPQHF. CDR3 DNA sequence: TGTGCCAGTAGTTCGGGACAGGGATTAAGTCAGCCCCAGCATTTT.

V usage is TRBV4-2 and J usage is TRBJ2-2; perhaps TRBD1 as D (6 bases). The CDR3 extends over 17 amino acids. Germline assignment: CDR1 LGHNA and CDR2 YNFKEQ. V dropped 1 base and J dropped 0 bases, with 12 bases sitting between them. The CDR3 is CASSQAPAGANTGELFF. DNA for the CDR3: TGTGCCAGCAGCCAAGCCCCGGCAGGGGCGAACACCGGGGAGCTGTTTTTT.

The chain is built from TRBV4-3 and TRBJ1-1, with a tentative D call TRBD1 (5 bases). The germline CDR1 and CDR2 sequences are LGHNA and YSLEER. V dropped 0 bases and J dropped 5 bases, with 19 bases sitting between them. This CDR3 has 17 residues. CDR3 coding DNA: TGCGCCAGCAGCCAAGATCGTTGGAGGGGAAAAAGGACTGAAGCTTTCTTT. This codes for CASSQDRWRGKRTEAFF.

The chain carries TRBV11-3 and TRBJ2-7, with D tentatively TRBD1 (6 bases). CDR1 is SGHNT, CDR2 YENEEA, per germline. V gave up 5 bases and J gave up 1 base, with 15 bases separating them. The CDR3 is 15 amino acids. CDR3 in DNA: TGTGCCAGCAGCCAGTGGACAGAGGCTTCCTACGAGCAGTACTTC. Encoded protein: CASSQWTEASYEQYF.

This clone showed up just a few times. This chain links TRBV5-6 with TRBJ1-1; possibly TRBD1 for D (6 bases). Per germline, CDR1 SGHDT and CDR2 YYEEEE. Trimming left V 6 bases short and J 2 bases short, with 23 bases between. This CDR3 is 17 amino acids long. DNA for the CDR3: TGTGCCAGCAACCAGTGGGGGGGGGCCCTTGTCAACACTGAAGCTTTCTTT. Translating it yields CASNQWGGALVNTEAFF.

This rearrangement joins TRBV15 to TRBJ1-5; no definite D call. The V gene's germline CDR1 is LNHNV and CDR2 YYDKDF (reference sequence). This CDR3 is 13 amino acids long. V was cut by 0 bases and J by 8 bases, with 8 bases left in between. In DNA form, the CDR3 reads TGTGCCACCAGCAGAGATCAGAGGGAGCCCCAGCATTTT. Protein product: CATSRDQREPQHF.

This clone was observed a single time. V usage is TRBV4-3 and J usage is TRBJ1-5; D not certain. CDR1 is LGHNA and CDR2 is YSLEER in the germline V gene. V lost 1 base and J lost 2, with 9 bases in between. This CDR3 spans 15 amino acids. Here the CDR3 reads CASSQVYSRNQPQHF. The CDR3 bases are TGCGCCAGCAGCCAAGTATACAGCCGCAATCAGCCCCAGCATTTT.